This T cell receptor (beta chain) was captured by sequencing in a study of T cells after posttransplantation cyclophosphamide. Broader study findings: Recipient CMV seropositivity and CMV reactivation strongly tracked TRB clonality. Later blood repertoires were often dominated by clones from the donor CD8+ memory compartment.

This table comes from immunoSEQ multiplex PCR, and its TCRdb copy is limited to in-frame clones, with some not included. There are over 20,000 clones in the sample, none observed a single time. Only a few counts were recorded for this clone. The antigen remains unidentified. The germline V gene has CDR1 MDHEN and CDR2 SYDVKM. There are 14 residues in the CDR3. V trimming: 5 bases; J trimming: 11 bases; junction bases outside the gene matches: 13. Peripheral blood was collected from the related graft donor on the marrow donation day. The material sequenced was PBMCs. The TCR sequence derives from a man aged 45-65 years in good health, CMV-negative, and a related stem cell transplant donor. The chain employs TRBV28 and TRBJ2-5; 8 positions agree with TRBD2. CDR3 sequence reads: CASSPPGLVRWQYF. CDR3 bases: TGTGCCAGCAGTCCCCCGGGACTAGTAAGGTGGCAGTACTTC.